The subject of this entry is one T cell receptor (beta chain). Its antigen is unidentified. MiXCR was run by TCRdb on the reads, yielding one entry per CDR3 protein. The sample lists about 71,000 distinct CDR3 sequences; roughly 22% were seen once. These data are taken from a study of T cell repertoires in cytomegalovirus infection. Study-level information: Well-studied HLA-B-restricted CMV epitopes were used in the study alongside recently identified HLA-C-restricted ones. Both a matching HLA type and CMV infection were indicated by public TCR beta signatures.

Study-wide findings and caveats: Carriers of CMV plus the relevant HLA were identified by cumulative public TCR beta family frequency. In two of eight donors, the top clonotype was HLA-C-restricted CMV-specific.

Source: CD8+ T cells from cultured PBMCs, taken from culture after CMV antigen stimulation. This receptor was identified in a human donor in good health (CMV status not recorded). Some clones in this sample may be carry-over from other donors' samples.

The CDR3 here is CASSPVAEGTQYF. The CDR3 bases are TGTGCCAGCAGCCCCGTGGCCGAGGGGACCCAGTACTTC. This chain links TRBV4-2 with TRBJ2-5; D may be TRBD2 (5 bases). V was shortened by 4 bases and J by 7 bases, with 13 bases between the two germline ends. The CDR3 totals 13 residues. Germline V lookup: CDR1 LGHNA, CDR2 YNFKEQ.